One and the same sample provided the 20 T cell receptor beta chains below, sequenced in a study of blood T cells in healthy people across ages. With a J-beta primer mix and a sample-barcoded 5' primer, a second PCR ran roughly 6 to 11 cycles. Via MiXCR, TCRdb re-called the 5' RACE reads, giving one row per CDR3 protein. The table includes 1.5 million to 2 million distinct CDR3 sequences, less than 50% detected once. The sequenced material came from blood. Receptors originate from a woman between 40 and 55 years old in good health.

This rearrangement joins TRBV28 to TRBJ2-5, with 7 nucleotides matching TRBD1. In germline, CDR1 is MDHEN, CDR2 SYDVKM. Trimming at V came to 8 bases and at J to 1 base, leaving 7 bases not matched to a gene. The CDR3 spans 14 residues. Written as DNA, the CDR3 is TGTGCCAGCTGTGTAGGGGGCCGCCAAGAGACCCAGTACTTC. Its translation: CASCVGGRQETQYF.

The genes are TRBV27 and TRBJ1-1; 8 bases are shared with TRBD1. The germline V gene has CDR1 MNHEY and CDR2 SMNVEV (reference sequence). J was trimmed by 4 bases and V by 6 bases; bases with no gene match: 10. There are 15 residues in the CDR3. The CDR3 DNA follows: TGTGCCAGCAGCCGTCCCGGGACAGGTATCACTGAAGCTTTCTTT. This codes for CASSRPGTGITEAFF.

This chain connects TRBV6-5 to TRBJ2-6; D is possibly TRBD1 (5 bases). The germline V gene encodes CDR1 MNHEY and CDR2 SVGAGI. The CDR3 totals 16 residues. Trimming pared 7 bases from V and 0 bases from J, leaving 13 bases between. This chain's CDR3 is CASIDSLSSGANVLTF. The CDR3, as DNA: TGTGCCAGCATCGACAGTCTCAGCTCTGGGGCCAACGTCCTGACTTTC.

The chain links TRBV3-1 to TRBJ2-1, with 7 bases identical to TRBD2. Germline CDR1 is LGHDT and CDR2 is YNNKEL (reference sequence). The CDR3 is made up of 16 amino acids. Trimming cost V 1 base and J 6 bases; bases outside gene matches: 9. Here the CDR3 reads CASSQAGPAGTNEQFF. The CDR3 DNA reads as TGTGCCAGCAGCCAAGCGGGACCAGCGGGGACCAATGAGCAGTTCTTC.

The chain links TRBV28 to TRBJ2-1; TRBD2 agrees at 7 bases. Trimming removed 2 bases from V and 13 bases from J; junction bases left unmatched: 14. Germline values: CDR1 MDHEN, CDR2 SYDVKM. The CDR3 length is 15 residues. Here the CDR3 reads CASSLRGGLVGEQFF. The CDR3 DNA sequence: TGTGCCAGCAGTTTACGCGGGGGACTTGTGGGTGAACAGTTCTTC.

The chain couples TRBV7-3 to TRBJ2-5, with 9 bases aligning to TRBD1. The V segment lost 5 bases and the J segment 5 bases; nucleotides outside the gene matches: 9. Germline lookup yields CDR1 SGHTA and CDR2 FQGTGA. This CDR3 has 15 residues. CDR3 in DNA: TGTGCCAGCAGCCTCCCCACCGGGACAGGGGAGACCCAGTACTTC. Protein product: CASSLPTGTGETQYF.

This clonotype was observed once. The chain employs TRBV12-3 or TRBV12-4 and TRBJ2-5; 8 bases are a match to TRBD1. The CDR3 has 16 residues. J gave up 9 bases and V 6 bases, and 18 bases lay outside the gene matches. Here the CDR3 DNA reads TGTGCCAGCAGCGAACACAGGGGGGAAGTGCAGGCGGCCCAGTACTTC. Protein sequence: CASSEHRGEVQAAQYF.

The CDR3 region is CASSTTRKSYNEQFF. The DNA of the CDR3 is TGTGCCAGCAGCACTACAAGGAAATCCTACAATGAGCAGTTCTTC. This sequence joins TRBV5-6 and TRBJ2-1, with unresolved D. The CDR3 is made up of 15 amino acids. V was trimmed by 4 bases and J by 1 base, leaving 12 bases between them. Germline V gives CDR1 SGHDT, CDR2 YYEEEE.

The chain has TRBV6-2 or TRBV6-3 and TRBJ2-1; 7 positions agree with TRBD1. Germline CDR1 reads MNHEY; CDR2 reads SVGEGT. The CDR3 has 14 residues. Trimming at V came to 2 bases and at J to 7 bases, leaving 5 bases not matched to a gene. The CDR3 region has the DNA TGTGCCAGCAGTTACCGTGGGACAGCGAATGAGCAGTTCTTC. Translated, it gives CASSYRGTANEQFF.

A note on this clonotype: One end of the junction fails to match germline, which may point to a read error. The V gene is TRBV7-2, the J gene TRBJ2-5; 8 nucleotides align to TRBD1. Germline CDR1 reads SGHTA; CDR2 reads FQGNSA. CDR3 size: 17 residues. The CDR3 DNA sequence: TGCGCCAGCAGGAGGACGGCCCTCGGACAGGGCCAAGAAACCCAGTACTTC. This gives the protein CASRRTALGQGQETQYF.

The chain combines TRBV20-1 with TRBJ2-3; TRBD2 matches at 8 bases. The junction had 10 bases not matched to a gene; V was cut back by 4 bases and J by 4 bases. In germline, CDR1 is DFQATT, CDR2 SNEGSKA (reference sequence). The CDR3 totals 15 residues. This chain's CDR3 is CSAKEGLAGADTQYF. CDR3 DNA sequence: TGCAGTGCTAAAGAGGGGCTAGCGGGCGCAGATACGCAGTATTTT.

V gene TRBV6-1 combines with J gene TRBJ2-3; TRBD1 agrees at 10 bases. The V segment lost 2 bases and the J segment 7 bases; nucleotides outside the gene matches: 6. Germline values: CDR1 MNHNS, CDR2 SASEGT. The CDR3 sequence is 15 residues long. The CDR3 here is CASSELTGGVNTQYF. The CDR3 region has the DNA TGTGCCAGCAGTGAATTGACAGGGGGCGTAAATACGCAGTATTTT.

The rearrangement joins TRBV28 to TRBJ2-5; D remains unclear. CDR1 is MDHEN and CDR2 is SYDVKM in the germline V gene. The length of the CDR3 is 14 residues. V was cut by 2 bases and J by 6 bases, with 13 bases left in between. Here the CDR3 reads CASSLGQTRKTQYF. CDR3 bases: TGTGCCAGCAGTTTAGGGCAGACGAGAAAGACCCAGTACTTC. The complete variable domain, with remaining parts taken from reference TRBV28 and TRBJ2-5, reads DVKVTQSSRYLVKRTGEKVFLECVQDMDHENMFWYRQDPGLGLRLIYFSYDVKMKEKGDIPEGYSVSREKKERFSLILESASTNQTSMYLCASSLGQTRKTQYFGPGTRLLVL.

In this sample, this clonotype turned up a few times. The chain uses TRBV6-2 or TRBV6-3 and TRBJ2-1; 8 bases align to TRBD2. The V and J ends lost 0 bases and 0 bases, in that order; junction bases with no gene match: 7. Germline V gives CDR1 MNHEY, CDR2 SVGEGT. This CDR3 has 18 amino acids. DNA for the CDR3: TGTGCCAGCAGTTACTCAGAAGAACTAGCGGCCTCCTACAATGAGCAGTTCTTC. Translated, it gives CASSYSEELAASYNEQFF.

The chain carries TRBV7-6 and TRBJ2-3; 10 bases align to TRBD1. Trimming removed 5 bases from V and 1 base from J; junction bases left unmatched: 6. Germline CDR1 and CDR2: SGHVS and FNYEAQ. The CDR3 runs 16 residues. The CDR3 protein is CASSQRDRGGTDTQYF. The CDR3 DNA is TGTGCCAGCAGCCAACGGGACAGGGGAGGCACAGATACGCAGTATTTT.

The J gene is TRBJ1-5, the V gene TRBV7-9; no definite D call. This CDR3 spans 16 amino acids. The V and J ends lost 1 base and 2 bases respectively, with 12 bases between them. Germline assignment: CDR1 SEHNR and CDR2 FQNEAQ (reference sequence). CDR3 in amino acids: CASSLVTAQGNQPQHF. The CDR3 region has the DNA TGTGCCAGCAGCTTAGTAACCGCTCAGGGCAATCAGCCCCAGCATTTT.

The chain has TRBV6-2 or TRBV6-3 and TRBJ1-2; D is ambiguous. The CDR3 totals 11 residues. Germline V gene data show CDR1 as MNHEY and CDR2 as SVGEGT. V was cut by 5 bases and J by 4 bases, with 5 bases left in between. The CDR3 spells CASSRTYGYTF. In DNA form, the CDR3 reads TGTGCCAGCAGTCGGACCTATGGCTACACCTTC.

The J gene is TRBJ2-3, the V gene TRBV12-3 or TRBV12-4; 10 nucleotides agree with TRBD2. CDR3 size: 19 residues. With 0 bases clipped from V and 2 bases from J, the junction kept 11 bases outside the gene matches. The CDR3 coding sequence is TGTGCCAGCAGTTTAGCGTCTAGCGGGGGTTTTGTACACACAGATACGCAGTATTTT. The encoded protein is CASSLASSGGFVHTDTQYF.

The chain carries TRBV10-3 and TRBJ1-5; 7 nucleotides line up with TRBD1. The germline gives CDR1 ENHRY, CDR2 SYGVKD. The V gene end was trimmed by 6 bases and the J gene end by 1 base; junction bases not matched to a gene: 12. This CDR3 spans 17 amino acids. The CDR3 reads CAISARTGGESNQPQHF. CDR3 bases: TGTGCCATCAGCGCCCGGACAGGAGGAGAGAGCAATCAGCCCCAGCATTTT.

The chain carries TRBV15 and TRBJ1-5, with 8 bases lining up with TRBD1. The CDR3 spans 15 residues. The V and J ends lost 3 bases and 5 bases, in that order; junction bases with no gene match: 6. Germline V CDR1 and CDR2: LNHNV, YYDKDF (reference sequence). The chain's CDR3 is CATSSAGQGHQPQHF. The CDR3 coding sequence is TGTGCCACCAGCAGTGCTGGACAGGGCCATCAGCCCCAGCATTTT.